These T cell receptor beta chains were read from a single sample in a study of blood T cell repertoires in COVID-19. TCRdb's copy holds only in-frame clones and misses some; the assay was immunoSEQ multiplex PCR. The table shows 200,000 to 250,000 clones, with about 88% occurring only once. The sample was peripheral blood. These receptors were collected from a middle-aged man who had recovered from COVID-19. CDR3s include the opening cysteine and the closing phenylalanine or tryptophan. The order of the fields is D gene, V gene, clone size, J gene, CDR3 protein, CDR3 DNA. D genes are given only for firm matches. Size is omitted from some rows. Given values are once, few, many or a class for expanded clones.

D: TRBD1
V: TRBV30
size: NA
J: TRBJ1-6
CDR3: CAWEKTGLASPLHF
DNA: TGTGCCTGGGAAAAGACAGGGCTGGCTTCACCCCTCCACTTT

D: TRBD1
V: TRBV5-1
size: NA
J: TRBJ2-1
CDR3: CASRGTGGSEQFF
DNA: TGCGCCAGCCGAGGGACAGGGGGAAGTGAGCAGTTCTTC

D: NA
V: TRBV7-8
size: NA
J: TRBJ1-1
CDR3: CASSFGAEQLNTEAFF
DNA: TGTGCCAGCAGCTTTGGGGCCGAACAGCTGAACACTGAAGCTTTCTTT

D: NA
V: TRBV2
size: NA
J: TRBJ2-3
CDR3: CASKFRTGVGTDTQYF
DNA: TGTGCCAGCAAGTTTCGGACGGGAGTGGGAACAGATACGCAGTATTTT

D: NA
V: TRBV19
size: NA
J: TRBJ2-2
CDR3: CASKELTGELFF
DNA: TGTGCCAGTAAAGAGCTTACCGGGGAGCTGTTTTTT

D: TRBD2
V: TRBV28
size: NA
J: TRBJ2-2
CDR3: CASSLTSPYTGELFF
DNA: TGTGCCAGCAGTTTGACTAGCCCGTACACCGGGGAGCTGTTTTTT

D: TRBD2
V: TRBV7-9
size: NA
J: TRBJ2-7
CDR3: CASSLGGVSGSSYEQYF
DNA: TGTGCCAGCAGCTTAGGGGGGGTTAGCGGGAGTAGTTACGAGCAGTACTTC

D: TRBD1
V: TRBV19
size: few
J: TRBJ2-1
CDR3: CASSYGTANEQFF
DNA: TGTGCCAGTAGTTACGGGACAGCGAATGAGCAGTTCTTC

D: NA
V: TRBV5-1
size: NA
J: TRBJ2-5
CDR3: CASSLAGGLETQYF
DNA: TGCGCCAGCAGCTTGGCAGGCGGGTTAGAGACCCAGTACTTC

D: TRBD2
V: TRBV28
size: NA
J: TRBJ2-1
CDR3: CASSLPRTSGINEQFF
DNA: TGTGCCAGCAGTTTACCTCGGACTAGCGGGATTAATGAGCAGTTCTTC